The clone carrying this T cell receptor (beta chain) was found a few times. No antigen is known for it. This sample was taken from a study of post-analysis software for immune sequencing data. Broader study findings: Patients used a few TRBV segments, including TRBV5-6, TRBV5-1 and TRBV20-1, more often than controls.

The CDR3 contains 16 residues. Germline CDR1 DFQATT, CDR2 SNEGSKA (reference sequence). V dropped 5 bases and J dropped 2; count of bases not matched to a gene: 10. Carried by the TCR beta cDNA libraries were unique molecular identifiers. Each CDR3 protein is one row after TCRdb ran MiXCR on the PCR reads. The sample has around 700,000 distinct CDR3 sequences; approximately 60% are singletons. This sequence originates from a girl aged 2 to 10 with multiple sclerosis. This chain links TRBV20-1 with TRBJ2-1; 9 nucleotides agree with TRBD2. Sequencing was carried out using blood. This CDR3 reads CSAVDTGTSTYNEQFF. In nucleotides, the CDR3 is TGCAGTGCTGTGGATACCGGGACTAGCACCTACAATGAGCAGTTCTTC.